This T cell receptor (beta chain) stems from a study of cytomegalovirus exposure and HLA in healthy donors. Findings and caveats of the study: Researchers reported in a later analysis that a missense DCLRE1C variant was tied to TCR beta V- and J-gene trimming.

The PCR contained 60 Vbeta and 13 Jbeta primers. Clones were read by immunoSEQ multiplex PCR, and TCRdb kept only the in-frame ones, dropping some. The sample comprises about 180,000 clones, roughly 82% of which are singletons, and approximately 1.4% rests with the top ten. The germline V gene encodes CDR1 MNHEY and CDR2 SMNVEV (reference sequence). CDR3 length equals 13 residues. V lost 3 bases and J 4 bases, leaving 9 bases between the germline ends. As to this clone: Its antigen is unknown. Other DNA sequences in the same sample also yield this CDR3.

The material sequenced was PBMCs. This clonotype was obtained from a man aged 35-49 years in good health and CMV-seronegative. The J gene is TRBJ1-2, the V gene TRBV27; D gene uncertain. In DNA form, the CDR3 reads TGTGCCAGCAGTTTTGGGCGGGCCTATGGCTACACCTTC. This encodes CASSFGRAYGYTF.